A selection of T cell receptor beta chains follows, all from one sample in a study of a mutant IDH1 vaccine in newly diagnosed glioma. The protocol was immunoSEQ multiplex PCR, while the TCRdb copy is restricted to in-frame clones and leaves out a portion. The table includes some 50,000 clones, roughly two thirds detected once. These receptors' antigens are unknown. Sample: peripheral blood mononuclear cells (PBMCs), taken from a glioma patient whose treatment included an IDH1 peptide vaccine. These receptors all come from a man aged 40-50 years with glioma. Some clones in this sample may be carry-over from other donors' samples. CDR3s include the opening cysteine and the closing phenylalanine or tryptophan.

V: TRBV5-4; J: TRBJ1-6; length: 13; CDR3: CASSDPPGSPLHF
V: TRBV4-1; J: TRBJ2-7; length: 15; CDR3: CASSQVDTGGYEQYF
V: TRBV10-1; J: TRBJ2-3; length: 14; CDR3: CASSRDTNTDTQYF
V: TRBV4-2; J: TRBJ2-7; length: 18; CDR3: CASSQDIGWDSITYEQYF
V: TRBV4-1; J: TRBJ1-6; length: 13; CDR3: CASSHPSNSPLHF
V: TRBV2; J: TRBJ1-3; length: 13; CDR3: CASSVWEGNTIYF
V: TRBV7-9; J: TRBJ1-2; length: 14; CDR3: CASSLIPDSYGYTF
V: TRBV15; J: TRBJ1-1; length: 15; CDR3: CATSGGQTAPPKAFF
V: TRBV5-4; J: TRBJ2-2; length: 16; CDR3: CASSASRAGGVGELFF
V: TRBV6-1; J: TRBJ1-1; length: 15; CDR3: CASSELGGLNTEAFF
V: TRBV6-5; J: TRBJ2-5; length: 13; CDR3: CASAAQFQETQYF
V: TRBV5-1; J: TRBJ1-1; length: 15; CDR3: CASSSGTGPRTEAFF
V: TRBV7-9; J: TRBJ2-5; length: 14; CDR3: CASSVRGWQETQYF
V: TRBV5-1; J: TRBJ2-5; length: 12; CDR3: CASSLRQETQYF
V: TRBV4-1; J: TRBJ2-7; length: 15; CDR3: CASSQVPGTVYEQYF
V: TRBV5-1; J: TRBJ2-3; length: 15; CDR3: CASSFGRGGADTQYF
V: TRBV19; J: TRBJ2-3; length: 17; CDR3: CASSMRDWPRGTDTQYF
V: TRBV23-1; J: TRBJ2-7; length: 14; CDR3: CASSQSAAPYEQYF
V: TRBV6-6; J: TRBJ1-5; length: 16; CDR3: CASSYTGGNSNQPQHF
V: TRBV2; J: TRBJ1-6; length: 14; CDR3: CASNPGRTNSPLHF
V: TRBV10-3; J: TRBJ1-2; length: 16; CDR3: CAISEGWQGPNYGYTF
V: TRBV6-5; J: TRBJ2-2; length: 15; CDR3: CASSRLYLGTGELFF
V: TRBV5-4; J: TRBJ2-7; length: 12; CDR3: CASSFDTYEQYF
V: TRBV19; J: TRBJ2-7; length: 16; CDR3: CASSILGRRGISEQYF
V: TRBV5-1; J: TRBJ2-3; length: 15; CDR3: CASGSGGAGTDTQYF
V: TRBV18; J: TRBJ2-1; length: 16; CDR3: CASSPDSGGRYNEQFF
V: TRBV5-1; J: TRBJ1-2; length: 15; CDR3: CASSTGTGVQYGYTF
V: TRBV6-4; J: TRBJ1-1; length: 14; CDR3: CASRDTDRNTEAFF